The TCR beta chain under discussion was sequenced for a study of blood T cell repertoires in COVID-19. Study-level information: Specimens from acute and convalescent COVID-19 originated in the United States, Italy and Spain. From T cells, B-cell-depleted T cells, or PBMCs came the material, which was cDNA or gDNA.

The V and J ends lost 4 bases and 13 bases respectively, with 14 bases between them. The CDR3 covers 13 residues. Germline CDR1 reads SGHVS; CDR2 reads FNYEAQ. Source study methods: The assay estimated nucleated cells by amplifying reference gene primers. Assay used: immunoSEQ multiplex PCR; TCRdb lists only in-frame clones, some missing. That table supplies the V and J calls and clone size; D and trimming were determined from the DNA. There are approximately 220,000 clones in the sample; approximately 88% occur only once, and around 30% lies in the top ten. Sequencing input: peripheral blood. The rearrangement joins TRBV7-6 to TRBJ1-6; D is undetermined. The TCR was taken from a man in his forties with acute or convalescent COVID-19. CDR3 nucleotides: TGTGCCAGCAGCTCCTCCTCTACAGATCCCCTCCACTTT. Protein product: CASSSSSTDPLHF. Together with reference TRBV7-6 and TRBJ1-6, the CDR3 gives the full variable domain: GAGVSQSPRYKVTKRGQDVALRCDPISGHVSLYWYRQALGQGPEFLTYFNYEAQQDKSGLPNDRFSAERPEGSISTLTIQRTEQRDSAMYRCASSSSSTDPLHFGNGTRLTVT.